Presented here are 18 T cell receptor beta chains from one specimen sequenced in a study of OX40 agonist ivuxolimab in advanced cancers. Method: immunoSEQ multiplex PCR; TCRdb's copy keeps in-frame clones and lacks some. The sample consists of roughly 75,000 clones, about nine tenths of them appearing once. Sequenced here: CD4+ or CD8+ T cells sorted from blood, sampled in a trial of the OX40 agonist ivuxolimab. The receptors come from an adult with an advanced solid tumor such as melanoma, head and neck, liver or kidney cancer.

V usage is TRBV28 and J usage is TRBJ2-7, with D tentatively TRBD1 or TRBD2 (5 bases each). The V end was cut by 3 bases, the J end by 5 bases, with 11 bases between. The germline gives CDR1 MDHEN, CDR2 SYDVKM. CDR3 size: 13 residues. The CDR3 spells CASSFRDPHEQYF. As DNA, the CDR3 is TGTGCCAGCAGTTTCCGGGACCCCCACGAGCAGTACTTC.

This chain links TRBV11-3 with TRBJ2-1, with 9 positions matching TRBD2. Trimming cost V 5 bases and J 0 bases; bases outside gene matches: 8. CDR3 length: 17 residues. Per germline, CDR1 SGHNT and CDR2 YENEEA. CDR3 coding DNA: TGTGCCAGCAGCGAGGGGACTAGCTGGGGCTCCTACAATGAGCAGTTCTTC. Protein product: CASSEGTSWGSYNEQFF. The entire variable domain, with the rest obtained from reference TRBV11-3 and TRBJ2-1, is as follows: EAGVVQSPRYKIIEKKQPVAFWCNPISGHNTLYWYLQNLGQGPELLIRYENEEAVDDSQLPKDRFSAERLKGVDSTLKIQPAELGDSAVYLCASSEGTSWGSYNEQFFGPGTRLTVL.

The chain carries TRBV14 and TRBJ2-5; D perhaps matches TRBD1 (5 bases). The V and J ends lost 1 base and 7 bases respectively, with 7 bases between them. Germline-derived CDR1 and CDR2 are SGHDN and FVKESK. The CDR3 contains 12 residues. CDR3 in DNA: TGTGCCAGCAGCCAAGCGCAGGGGACCCAGTACTTC. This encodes CASSQAQGTQYF.

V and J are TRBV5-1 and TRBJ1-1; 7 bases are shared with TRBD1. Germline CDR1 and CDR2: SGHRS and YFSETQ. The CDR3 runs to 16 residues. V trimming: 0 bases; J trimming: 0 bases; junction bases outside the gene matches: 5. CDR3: CASSLGLDRMNTEAFF. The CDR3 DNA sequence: TGCGCCAGCAGCTTGGGGCTGGACAGGATGAACACTGAAGCTTTCTTT. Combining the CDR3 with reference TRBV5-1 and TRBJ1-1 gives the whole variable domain KAGVTQTPRYLIKTRGQQVTLSCSPISGHRSVSWYQQTPGQGLQFLFEYFSETQRNKGNFPGRFSGRQFSNSRSEMNVSTLELGDSALYLCASSLGLDRMNTEAFFGQGTRLTVV.

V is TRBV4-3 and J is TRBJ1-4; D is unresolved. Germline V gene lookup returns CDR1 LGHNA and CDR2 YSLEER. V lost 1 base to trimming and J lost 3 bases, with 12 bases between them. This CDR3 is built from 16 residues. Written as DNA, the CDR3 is TGCGCCAGCAGCCAAGCGTTTGGACCCTCTAATGAAAAACTGTTTTTT. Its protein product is CASSQAFGPSNEKLFF.

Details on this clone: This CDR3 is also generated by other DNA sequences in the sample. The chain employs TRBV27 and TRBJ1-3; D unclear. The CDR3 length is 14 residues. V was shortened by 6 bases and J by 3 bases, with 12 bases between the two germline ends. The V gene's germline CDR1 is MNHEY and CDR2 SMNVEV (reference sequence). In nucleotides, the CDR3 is TGTGCCAGCAGCTTGCGAGGGAGTGGAAACACCATATATTTT. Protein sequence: CASSLRGSGNTIYF.

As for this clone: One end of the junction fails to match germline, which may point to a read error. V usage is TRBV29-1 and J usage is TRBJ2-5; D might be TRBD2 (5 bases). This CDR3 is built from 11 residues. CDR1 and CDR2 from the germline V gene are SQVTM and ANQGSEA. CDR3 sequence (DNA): TGCAGCGTTGAAGTTTGGGAGACCCGGTACTTC. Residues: CSVEVWETRYF.

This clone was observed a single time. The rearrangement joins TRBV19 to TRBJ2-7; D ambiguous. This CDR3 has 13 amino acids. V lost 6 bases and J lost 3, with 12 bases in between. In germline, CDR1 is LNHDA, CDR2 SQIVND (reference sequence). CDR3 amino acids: CASSSQIGYEQYF. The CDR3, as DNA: TGTGCCAGTAGCTCACAGATCGGCTACGAGCAGTACTTC.

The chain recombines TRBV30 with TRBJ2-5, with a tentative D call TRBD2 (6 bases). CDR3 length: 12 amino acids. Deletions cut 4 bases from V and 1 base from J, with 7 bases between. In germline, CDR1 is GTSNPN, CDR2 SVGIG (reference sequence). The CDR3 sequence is CAWTRGQETQYF. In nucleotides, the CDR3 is TGTGCCTGGACGCGGGGCCAAGAGACCCAGTACTTC.

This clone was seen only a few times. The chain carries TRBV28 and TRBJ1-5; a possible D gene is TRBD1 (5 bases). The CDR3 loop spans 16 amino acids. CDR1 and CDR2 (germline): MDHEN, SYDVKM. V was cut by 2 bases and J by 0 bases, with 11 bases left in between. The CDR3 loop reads CASSLDSGYSNQPQHF. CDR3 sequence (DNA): TGTGCCAGCAGTTTAGACAGCGGTTATAGCAATCAGCCCCAGCATTTT.

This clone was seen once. The CDR3, as DNA: TGCAGCGTTGTGGTCGTTGCGGGAGGGCACAATGAGCAGTTCTTC. Translation gives CSVVVVAGGHNEQFF. The chain has TRBV29-1 and TRBJ2-1; 9 bases match TRBD2. Trimming cost V 4 bases and J 5 bases; bases outside gene matches: 9. Per germline, CDR1 SQVTM and CDR2 ANQGSEA. There are 15 residues in the CDR3.

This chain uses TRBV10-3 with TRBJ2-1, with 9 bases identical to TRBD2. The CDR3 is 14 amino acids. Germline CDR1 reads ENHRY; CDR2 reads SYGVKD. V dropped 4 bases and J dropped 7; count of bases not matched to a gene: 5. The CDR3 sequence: CAISGLAERNEQFF. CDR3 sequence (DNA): TGTGCCATCAGTGGACTAGCGGAACGGAATGAGCAGTTCTTC.

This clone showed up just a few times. CDR3 loop: CASSIAGPNTPPLHF. The CDR3 DNA reads as TGTGCCAGTAGTATAGCTGGGCCAAATACTCCACCCCTCCACTTT. The genes are TRBV19 and TRBJ1-6; D call uncertain. The CDR3 runs 15 residues. Germline-derived CDR1 and CDR2 are LNHDA and SQIVND (reference sequence). The germline V and J ends were trimmed by 1 base and 11 bases, with 15 bases remaining between them.

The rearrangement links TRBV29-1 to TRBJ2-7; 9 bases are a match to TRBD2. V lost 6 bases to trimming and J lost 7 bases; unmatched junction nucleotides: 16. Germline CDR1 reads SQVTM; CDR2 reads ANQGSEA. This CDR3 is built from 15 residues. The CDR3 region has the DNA TGCAGCGTGAGGGGCGGGAGGGCCCTTTCTGTTGAGCAGTACTTC. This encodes CSVRGGRALSVEQYF.

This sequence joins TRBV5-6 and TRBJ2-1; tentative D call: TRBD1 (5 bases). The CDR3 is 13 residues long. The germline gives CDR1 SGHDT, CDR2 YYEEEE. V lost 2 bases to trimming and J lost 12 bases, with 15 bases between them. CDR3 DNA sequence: TGTGCCAGCAGCTTCAATAGGGGTGTAGGGCAGTTCTTC. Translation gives CASSFNRGVGQFF.

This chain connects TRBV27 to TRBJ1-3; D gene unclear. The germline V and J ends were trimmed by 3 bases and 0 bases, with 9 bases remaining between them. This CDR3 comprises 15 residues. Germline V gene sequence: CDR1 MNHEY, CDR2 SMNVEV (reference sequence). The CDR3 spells CASSLRRNSGNTIYF. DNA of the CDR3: TGTGCCAGCAGTTTGCGGCGGAACTCTGGAAACACCATATATTTT.

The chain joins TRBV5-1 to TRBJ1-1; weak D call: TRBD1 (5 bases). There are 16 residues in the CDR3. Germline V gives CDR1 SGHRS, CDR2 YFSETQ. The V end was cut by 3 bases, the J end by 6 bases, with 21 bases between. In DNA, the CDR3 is TGCGCCAGCAGCTACGATGCGCGCAGGGCTGTCTCTGAAGCTTTCTTT. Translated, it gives CASSYDARRAVSEAFF.

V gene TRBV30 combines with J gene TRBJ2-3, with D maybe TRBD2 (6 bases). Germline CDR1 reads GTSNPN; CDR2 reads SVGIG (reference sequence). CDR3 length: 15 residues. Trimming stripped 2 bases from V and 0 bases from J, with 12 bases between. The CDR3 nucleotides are TGTGCCTGGAGTATCGGGGGTACTAGCACAGATACGCAGTATTTT. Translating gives CAWSIGGTSTDTQYF.